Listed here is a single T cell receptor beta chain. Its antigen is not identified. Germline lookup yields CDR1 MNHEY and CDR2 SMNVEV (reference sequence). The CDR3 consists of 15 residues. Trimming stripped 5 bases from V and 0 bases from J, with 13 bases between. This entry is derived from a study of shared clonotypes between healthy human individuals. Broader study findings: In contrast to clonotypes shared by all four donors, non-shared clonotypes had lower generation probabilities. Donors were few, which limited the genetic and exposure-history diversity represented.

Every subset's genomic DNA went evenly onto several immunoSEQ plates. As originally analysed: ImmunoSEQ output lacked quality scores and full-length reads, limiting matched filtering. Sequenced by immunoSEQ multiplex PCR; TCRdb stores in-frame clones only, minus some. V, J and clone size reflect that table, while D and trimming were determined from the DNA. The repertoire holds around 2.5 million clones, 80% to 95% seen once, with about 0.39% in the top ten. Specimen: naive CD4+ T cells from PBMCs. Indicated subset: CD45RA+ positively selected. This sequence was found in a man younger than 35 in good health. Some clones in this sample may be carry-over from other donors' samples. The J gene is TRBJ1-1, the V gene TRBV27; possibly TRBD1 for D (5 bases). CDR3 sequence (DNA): TGTGCCAGCAGTCCGTTCGGGACGGTGAACACTGAAGCTTTCTTT. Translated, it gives CASSPFGTVNTEAFF.